The present TCR beta chain was sequenced within a study of Ad26.COV2.S vaccination and SARS-CoV-2 variants. This CDR3 is built from 14 residues. The germline V and J ends were trimmed by 9 bases and 6 bases, with 18 bases remaining between them. CDR1 and CDR2 (germline): SGHRS, YFSETQ. Indicated treatment: 15 to 20 received Ad26.COV2.S at low or high dose, single or two shots; several received placebo; per-sample allocation not given. Sampling was done on day 63 after the first vaccine or placebo injection. The shot given was an Ad26 vector that makes Wuhan-strain SARS-CoV-2 spike. Sequenced by immunoSEQ multiplex PCR; TCRdb stores in-frame clones only, minus some. Among some 300,000 clones listed, 70% to 90% were seen once. This clone has more than one count but fewer than ten.

The rearrangement joins TRBV5-1 to TRBJ2-2, with a weak D call TRBD2 (6 bases). Here the sequenced sample was peripheral blood, taken in a trial of Ad26.COV2.S vaccine versus placebo. The clonotype was recovered from a person aged 18-60 years who received the Ad26.COV2.S COVID-19 vaccine or a placebo. The CDR3 loop reads CATSMEGTAGELFF. The CDR3 coding sequence is TGCGCCACTTCGATGGAGGGTACGGCCGGGGAGCTGTTTTTT.